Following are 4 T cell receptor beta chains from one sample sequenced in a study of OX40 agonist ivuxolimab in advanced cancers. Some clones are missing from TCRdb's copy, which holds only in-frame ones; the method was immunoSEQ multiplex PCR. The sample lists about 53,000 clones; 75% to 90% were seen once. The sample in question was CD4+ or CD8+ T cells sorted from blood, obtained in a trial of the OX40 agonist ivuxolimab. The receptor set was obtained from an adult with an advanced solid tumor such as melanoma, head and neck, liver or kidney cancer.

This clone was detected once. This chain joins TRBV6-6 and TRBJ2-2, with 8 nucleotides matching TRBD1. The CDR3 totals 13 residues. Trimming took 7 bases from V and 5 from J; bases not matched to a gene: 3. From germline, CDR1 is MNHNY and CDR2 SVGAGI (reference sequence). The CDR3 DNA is TGTGCCAGCACCAGGGGGCTTACCGGGGAGCTGTTTTTT. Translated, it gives CASTRGLTGELFF.

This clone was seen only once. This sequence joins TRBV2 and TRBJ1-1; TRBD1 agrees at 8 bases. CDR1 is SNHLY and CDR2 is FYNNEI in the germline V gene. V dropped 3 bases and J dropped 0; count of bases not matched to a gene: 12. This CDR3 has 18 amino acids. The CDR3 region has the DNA TGTGCCAGCAGTGATCAGGGGGCCAGTCATCTTATGAACACTGAAGCTTTCTTT. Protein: CASSDQGASHLMNTEAFF.

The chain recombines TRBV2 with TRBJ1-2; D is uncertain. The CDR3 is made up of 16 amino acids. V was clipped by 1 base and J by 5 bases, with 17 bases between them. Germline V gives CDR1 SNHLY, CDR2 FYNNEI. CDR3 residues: CASSEEMVSHPYGYTF. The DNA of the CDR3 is TGTGCCAGCAGTGAAGAAATGGTTTCACATCCATATGGCTACACCTTC.

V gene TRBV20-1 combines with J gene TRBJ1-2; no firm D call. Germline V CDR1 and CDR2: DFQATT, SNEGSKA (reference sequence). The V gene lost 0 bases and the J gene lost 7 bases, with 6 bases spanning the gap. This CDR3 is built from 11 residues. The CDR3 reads CSARDKAGYTF. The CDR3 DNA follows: TGCAGTGCTAGAGATAAGGCTGGCTACACCTTC.